The source of this T cell receptor (beta chain) is a study of T cell responses to AZD1222 COVID-19 vaccine. J lost 4 bases, V lost 5 bases, and 5 bases had no gene match. CDR3 size: 14 residues. Per germline, CDR1 SGHRS and CDR2 YFSETQ. The protocol was immunoSEQ multiplex PCR, while the TCRdb copy is restricted to in-frame clones and leaves out a portion. The sample consists of over 100,000 clones, approximately 88% of them appearing once. Points from the study as a whole: Close to half of all spike-specific TCRs reportedly target regions of the variants that are unmutated.

A note on this clone: Its antigen remains unknown.

The receptor was isolated from an adult in good health. The V call is TRBV5-1, the J call TRBJ2-1; 8 bases fit TRBD2. Sequencing used peripheral blood, obtained on day 0 of AZD1222 vaccination. CDR3 sequence: CASSWLAGYNEQFF. The CDR3 region has the DNA TGCGCCAGCAGTTGGCTAGCGGGTTACAATGAGCAGTTCTTC. Filled out from reference TRBV5-1 and TRBJ2-1, the complete variable domain reads KAGVTQTPRYLIKTRGQQVTLSCSPISGHRSVSWYQQTPGQGLQFLFEYFSETQRNKGNFPGRFSGRQFSNSRSEMNVSTLELGDSALYLCASSWLAGYNEQFFGPGTRLTVL.